The next 8 T cell receptor beta chains were all read from a single sample in a study of graft-versus-host responses after intestinal transplantation. Only in-frame clones appear in the TCRdb table, and some are missing; sequencing was by immunoSEQ multiplex PCR. The sample holds approximately 90,000 clones, 75% to 95% seen once. Antigens of these TCRs are unknown. The sample consisted of unstimulated CD8+ T cells sorted from spleen or lymph node cells, taken before transplant. Receptors were obtained from a human donor who was the organ donor for an intestinal transplant.

CDR3: CASAAAVVNEQFF. In nucleotides, the CDR3 is TGTGCCAGTGCCGCCGCGGTAGTAAATGAGCAGTTCTTC. The genes are TRBV19 and TRBJ2-1; D not resolved. The CDR3 contains 13 residues. The V gene's germline CDR1 is LNHDA and CDR2 SQIVND (reference sequence). V was trimmed by 8 bases and J by 7 bases, leaving 15 bases between them. Variable domain in full (rest from reference TRBV19 and TRBJ2-1): DGGITQSPKYLFRKEGQNVTLSCEQNLNHDAMYWYRQDPGQGLRLIYYSQIVNDFQKGDIAEGYSVSREKKESFPLTVTSAQKNPTAFYLCASAAAVVNEQFFGPGTRLTVL.

CDR3: CASSSDGAPYNEQFF. CDR3 bases: TGTGCCAGCTCCTCCGACGGGGCGCCCTACAATGAGCAGTTCTTC. The chain couples TRBV19 to TRBJ2-1; D could derive from TRBD1 or TRBD2 (5 bases each). Trimming took 9 bases from V and 2 from J, leaving 17 bases between them. Germline V gene lookup returns CDR1 LNHDA and CDR2 SQIVND (reference sequence). This CDR3 has 15 residues. Drawing the rest from reference TRBV19 and TRBJ2-1, the complete variable domain is DGGITQSPKYLFRKEGQNVTLSCEQNLNHDAMYWYRQDPGQGLRLIYYSQIVNDFQKGDIAEGYSVSREKKESFPLTVTSAQKNPTAFYLCASSSDGAPYNEQFFGPGTRLTVL.

The V gene is TRBV25-1, the J gene TRBJ2-1; TRBD2 aligns across 9 bases. The CDR3 consists of 16 residues. The germline V gene encodes CDR1 MGHDK and CDR2 SYGVNS. Trimming removed 4 bases from V and 5 bases from J; junction bases left unmatched: 9. The CDR3 DNA reads TGTGCCAGCAGTGGGCCCGCTAGCGGGAATAACAATGAGCAGTTCTTC. It codes for CASSGPASGNNNEQFF.

The gene calls are TRBV6-5 and TRBJ1-4; weak D call: TRBD1 (6 bases). V was trimmed by 6 bases and J by 7 bases, leaving 15 bases between them. The germline V gene encodes CDR1 MNHEY and CDR2 SVGAGI. The CDR3 length is 14 residues. The CDR3 bases are TGTGCCAGCAGGTTTACAGGGTTCCCTGAAAAACTGTTTTTT. This codes for CASRFTGFPEKLFF.

The chain is built from TRBV27 and TRBJ1-2; D call uncertain. The CDR3 is 14 amino acids. Germline V gene lookup returns CDR1 MNHEY and CDR2 SMNVEV (reference sequence). V was trimmed by 3 bases and J by 2 bases, leaving 10 bases between them. The CDR3 DNA reads as TGTGCCAGCAGTTTTCGGGCAGAGAACTATGGCTACACCTTC. It specifies CASSFRAENYGYTF.

The chain couples TRBV7-9 to TRBJ2-1; D unclear. The CDR3 is made up of 10 amino acids. CDR1 is SEHNR, CDR2 FQNEAQ, per germline (reference sequence). V shed 8 bases and J shed 7 bases, with 6 bases lying between them. The CDR3 DNA follows: TGTGCCAGCGCAAAGAATGAGCAGTTCTTC. Encoded protein: CASAKNEQFF.

This clone appeared a few times. The CDR3 sequence: CASSLGQTSYEQYF. The CDR3 DNA reads as TGCGCCAGCAGCCTGGGACAGACCTCCTACGAGCAGTACTTC. The V and J genes are TRBV4-1 and TRBJ2-7; 7 nucleotides line up with TRBD1. Germline V gene lookup returns CDR1 MGHRA and CDR2 YSYEKL. This CDR3 contains 14 residues. V lost 4 bases and J lost 0; bases outside the gene matches: 3.

The rearrangement uses TRBV27 and TRBJ2-3; a possible D gene is TRBD2 (5 bases). This CDR3 contains 14 residues. V lost 5 bases to trimming and J lost 2 bases, with 11 bases between them. Germline V CDR1 and CDR2: MNHEY, SMNVEV (reference sequence). The CDR3 DNA follows: TGTGCCAGCAGTGATGGACTTACCACAGATACGCAGTATTTT. Translation: CASSDGLTTDTQYF.